This T cell receptor beta chain came from a study of shared clonotypes between healthy human individuals. The CDR3 extends over 14 amino acids. CDR1 and CDR2 from the germline V gene are SGHRS and YFSETQ. The ends were cut back, 0 bases at V and 2 bases at J, with 8 bases in the middle. Note on this clone: Other DNA sequences in this specimen translate into the identical CDR3.

The assay was immunoSEQ multiplex PCR, and TCRdb's table has in-frame clones only and misses some. The sample holds millions of clones; over 90% are singletons and the top ten take around 0.4%. Sample: naive CD4+ T cells from PBMCs. Described subset: CD45RA+ positively selected. The sequence came from a man aged 18 to 30 in good health. Some clones in this sample may be carry-over from other donors' samples. V is TRBV5-1 and J is TRBJ1-2, with D perhaps TRBD1 (5 bases). CDR3 protein: CASSLDRLNYGYTF. The CDR3 nucleotides read TGCGCCAGCAGCTTGGACAGGTTAAACTATGGCTACACCTTC.